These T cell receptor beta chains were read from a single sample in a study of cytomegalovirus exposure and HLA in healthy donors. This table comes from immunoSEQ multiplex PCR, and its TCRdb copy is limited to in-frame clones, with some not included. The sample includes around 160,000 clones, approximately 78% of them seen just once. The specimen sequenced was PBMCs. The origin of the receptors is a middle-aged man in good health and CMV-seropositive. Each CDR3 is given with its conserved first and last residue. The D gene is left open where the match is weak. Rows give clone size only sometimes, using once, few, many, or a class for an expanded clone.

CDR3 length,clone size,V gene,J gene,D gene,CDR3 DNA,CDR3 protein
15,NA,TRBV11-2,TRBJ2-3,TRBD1,TGTGCCAGCAGCTTAGGACAGGGAGGCACAGATACGCAGTATTTT,CASSLGQGGTDTQYF
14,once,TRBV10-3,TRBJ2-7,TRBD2,TGTGCCATCAGTGGGGGGACTAGCAGGTACGAGCAGTACTTC,CAISGGTSRYEQYF
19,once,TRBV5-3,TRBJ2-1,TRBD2,TGTGCCAGAAGCCCGATTAGCGGGAGTCCGATAAGCTCCTACAATGAGCAGTTCTTC,CARSPISGSPISSYNEQFF
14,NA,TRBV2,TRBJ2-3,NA,TGTGCCAGCAGTATGGTGACATACACAGATACGCAGTATTTT,CASSMVTYTDTQYF
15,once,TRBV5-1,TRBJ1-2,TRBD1,TGCGCCAGCAGCTTGCAGGGGGCGTCTAACTATGGCTACACCTTC,CASSLQGASNYGYTF
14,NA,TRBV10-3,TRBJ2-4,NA,TGTGCCATCAGTGAACAGGGATTGATGAACATTCAGTACTTC,CAISEQGLMNIQYF
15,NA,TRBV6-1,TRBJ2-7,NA,TGTGCCAGCAGTGGAAGACAGGCGGCCTCTTTGAGGCAGTACTTC,CASSGRQAASLRQYF
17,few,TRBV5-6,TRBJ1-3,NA,TGTGCCAGCAGCTCAAGACAGTCGACCCGCTCTGGAAACACCATATATTTT,CASSSRQSTRSGNTIYF
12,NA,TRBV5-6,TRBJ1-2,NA,TGTGCCAGCAGCGGGAGGAGCTATGGCTACACCTTC,CASSGRSYGYTF
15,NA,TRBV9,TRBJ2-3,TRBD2,TGTGCCAGCAGCACGACTAGCGGGAGGACAGATACGCAGTATTTT,CASSTTSGRTDTQYF
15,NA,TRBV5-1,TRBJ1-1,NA,TGCGCCAGCAGCTTGGGTGTCAGGATGGACACTGAAGCTTTCTTT,CASSLGVRMDTEAFF
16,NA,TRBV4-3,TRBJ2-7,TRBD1,TGCGCCAGCAGCCAAGATAGGGCAGGGGGTAACTACGAGCAGTACTTC,CASSQDRAGGNYEQYF
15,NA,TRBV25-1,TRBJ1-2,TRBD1,TGTGCCAGCAGTGGACAGGGGGAAATTGCCTATGGCTACACCTTC,CASSGQGEIAYGYTF
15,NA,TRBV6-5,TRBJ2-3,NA,TGTGCCCGTTGTATTACACAGCCTAGCACAGATACGCAGTATTTT,CARCITQPSTDTQYF
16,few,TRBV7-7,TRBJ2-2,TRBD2,TGTGCCAGCAGCCCCTTAGCGGGAGGCGTCACCGGGGAGCTGTTTTTT,CASSPLAGGVTGELFF
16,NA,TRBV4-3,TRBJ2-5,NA,TGCGCCAGCAGCCAAGATTTCGGGGACACTGAAGAGACCCAGTACTTC,CASSQDFGDTEETQYF
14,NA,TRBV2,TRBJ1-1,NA,TGTGCCAGCCTACTACAGGGAGCGAACACTGAAGCTTTCTTT,CASLLQGANTEAFF
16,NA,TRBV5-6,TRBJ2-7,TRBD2,TGTGCCAGCAGCCCGAGCGGGACTAGCGGGTCCTACGAGCAGTACTTC,CASSPSGTSGSYEQYF
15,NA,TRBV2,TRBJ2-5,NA,TGTGCCAGCAGTGCGAGTAGGGGTTTGGCCGAGACCCAGTACTTC,CASSASRGLAETQYF
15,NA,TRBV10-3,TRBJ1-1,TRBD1,TGTGCCATCAGTGAATCGGACAGGGGTGCGGTTGAAGCTTTCTTT,CAISESDRGAVEAFF
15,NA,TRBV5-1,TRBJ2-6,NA,TGCGCCAGCAGAGAGACAGGTACTGGGGCCAACGTCCTGACTTTC,CASRETGTGANVLTF
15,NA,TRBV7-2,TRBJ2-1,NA,TGTGCCAGCAGCTTGCCGGGGACTGCTTACAATGAGCAGTTCTTC,CASSLPGTAYNEQFF
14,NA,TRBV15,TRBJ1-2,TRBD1,TGTGCCACCAGCATAGACAGGGGAAACTATGGCTACACCTTC,CATSIDRGNYGYTF
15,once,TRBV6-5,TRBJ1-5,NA,TGTGCCAGCAGTTATAACGGACATAGCAATCAGCCCCAGCATTTT,CASSYNGHSNQPQHF
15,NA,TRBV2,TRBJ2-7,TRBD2,TGTGCCAGCAGGCCCGGGACTAGCGGCTCCTACGAGCAGTACTTC,CASRPGTSGSYEQYF
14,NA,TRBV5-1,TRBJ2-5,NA,TGCGCCAGCAGCTCCGGGACATTCGGAGAGACCCAGTACTTC,CASSSGTFGETQYF
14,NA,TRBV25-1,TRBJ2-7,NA,TGTGCCAGCAGTGACCCCACAGAGTCCTACGAGCAGTACTTC,CASSDPTESYEQYF
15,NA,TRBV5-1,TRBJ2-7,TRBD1,TGCGCCAGCAGCGAGGTTGGACAGGGGTCCTACGAGCAGTACTTC,CASSEVGQGSYEQYF
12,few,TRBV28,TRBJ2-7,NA,TGTGCCAGCAGTTTAGCGCTACTCGAGCAGTACTTC,CASSLALLEQYF
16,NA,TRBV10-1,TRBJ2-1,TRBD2,TGCGCCAGCAGTGGGGGACTAGCGGGACCAAACAATGAGCAGTTCTTC,CASSGGLAGPNNEQFF
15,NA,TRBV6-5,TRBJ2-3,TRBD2,TGTGCCAGCAGGGGTGCGGGAGATAGCACAGATACGCAGTATTTT,CASRGAGDSTDTQYF
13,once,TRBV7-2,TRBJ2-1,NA,TGTGCCAGCAGCTCCCAAATGTACAATGAGCAGTTCTTC,CASSSQMYNEQFF
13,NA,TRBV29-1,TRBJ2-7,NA,TGCAGCGTTGCCCGGACAGCGACCTACGAGCAGTACTTC,CSVARTATYEQYF
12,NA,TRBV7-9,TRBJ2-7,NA,TGCGCCAGCAGCTTACAGGGCTACGAGCAGTACTTC,CASSLQGYEQYF
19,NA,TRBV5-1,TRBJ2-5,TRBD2,TGCGCCAGCAGCTTACGAACCCGAAGCGGGGCCATACTACAAGAGACCCAGTACTTC,CASSLRTRSGAILQETQYF
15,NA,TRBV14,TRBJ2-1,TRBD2,TGTGCCAGCAGTCAGGCACTAGCGGGATTGTATGAGCAGTTCTTC,CASSQALAGLYEQFF
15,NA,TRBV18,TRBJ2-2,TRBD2,TGTGCCAGCTCGGCCAGCGGGGAAAACACCGGGGAGCTGTTTTTT,CASSASGENTGELFF
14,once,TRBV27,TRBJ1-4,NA,TGTGCCAGCAGTTTAAGTCAGGGTAATGAAAAACTGTTTTTT,CASSLSQGNEKLFF
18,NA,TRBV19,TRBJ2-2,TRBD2,TGTGCCAGTAGAATCACGCCGACTAGCGGGAGTAGGCCCGGGGAGCTGTTTTTT,CASRITPTSGSRPGELFF
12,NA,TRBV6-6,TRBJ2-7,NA,TGTGCCAGCAGTTACACCTACTACGAGCAGTACTTC,CASSYTYYEQYF
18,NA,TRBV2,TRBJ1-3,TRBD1,TGTGCCAGCAGTGACGTGACAGGGGGTAGTCAGGTTGGAAACACCATATATTTT,CASSDVTGGSQVGNTIYF